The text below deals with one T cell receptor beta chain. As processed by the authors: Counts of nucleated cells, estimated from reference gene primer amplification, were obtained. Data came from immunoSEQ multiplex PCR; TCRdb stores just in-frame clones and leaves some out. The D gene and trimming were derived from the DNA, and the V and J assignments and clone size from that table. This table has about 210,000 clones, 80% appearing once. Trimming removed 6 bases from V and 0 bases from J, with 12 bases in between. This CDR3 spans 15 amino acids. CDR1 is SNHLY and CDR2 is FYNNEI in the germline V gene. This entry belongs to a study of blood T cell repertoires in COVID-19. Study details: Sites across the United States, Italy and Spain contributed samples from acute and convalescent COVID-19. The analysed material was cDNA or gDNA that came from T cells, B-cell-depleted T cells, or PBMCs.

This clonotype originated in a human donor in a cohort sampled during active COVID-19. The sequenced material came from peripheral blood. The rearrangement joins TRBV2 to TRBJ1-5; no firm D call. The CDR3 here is CASRIGSPSNQPQHF. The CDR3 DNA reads TGTGCCAGCAGGATAGGGAGCCCTAGCAATCAGCCCCAGCATTTT.